Each of the 10 T cell receptor beta chains below was sequenced from the same sample in a study of shared clonotypes between healthy human individuals (dated by TCRdb to 2019 to 2021). The library was made by the immunoSEQ multiplex PCR assay. Here the immuneACCESS table is served through TCRdb, limited to in-frame sequences with V and J called. Missing clones are a known gap in these copies; in checked studies unresolved V genes cover under half, and the rest lacks a known reason. This sample gives some 2,500,000 clones in total; around 93% of them show up just once. The leading ten clones occupy about 0.36% of the sample. Sample: naive CD4+ T cells from PBMCs. The cell subset or site tag for this specimen amounts to: CD45RA+ positively selected. All receptors come from a man between 18 and 35 years old in good health. Some clones in this sample may be carry-over from other donors' samples.

The rearrangement joins TRBV7-8 to TRBJ2-7; the D gene is possibly TRBD2 (5 bases). CDR1 is SGHVS, CDR2 FQNEAQ, per germline. The CDR3 has 15 residues. Trimming took off 1 base at V and 1 base at J, with 11 bases between the two ends. Here the CDR3 DNA reads TGTGCCAGCAGCTTAGTGGTGGGAGAGTCCTACGAGCAGTACTTC. Protein product: CASSLVVGESYEQYF. Combining the CDR3 with reference TRBV7-8 and TRBJ2-7 gives the whole variable domain GAGVSQSPRYKVAKRGQDVALRCDPISGHVSLFWYQQALGQGPEFLTYFQNEAQLDKSGLPSDRFFAERPEGSVSTLKIQRTQQEDSAVYLCASSLVVGESYEQYFGPGTRLTVT.

V gene TRBV14 combines with J gene TRBJ2-7; tentative D call: TRBD2 (6 bases). This CDR3 contains 14 residues. Germline assignment: CDR1 SGHDN and CDR2 FVKESK. Deletions cut 4 bases from V and 4 bases from J, with 14 bases between. CDR3 DNA sequence: TGTGCCAGCAGCCTTCGGACTAAAGGGTACGAGCAGTACTTC. Protein product: CASSLRTKGYEQYF.

The chain couples TRBV7-9 to TRBJ2-1, with 10 bases matching TRBD2. The length of the CDR3 is 14 residues. The V and J ends lost 11 bases and 7 bases, in that order; junction bases with no gene match: 11. Germline lookup yields CDR1 SEHNR and CDR2 FQNEAQ (reference sequence). CDR3 nucleotide sequence: TGTGCCGGTGAGCGGGAGGGCCTGGGGAATGAGCAGTTCTTC. Its translation is CAGEREGLGNEQFF.

This clone was picked up one time. The rearrangement links TRBV5-1 to TRBJ2-1; D ambiguous. Germline V gene sequence: CDR1 SGHRS, CDR2 YFSETQ. The ends were cut back, 7 bases at V and 7 bases at J, with 9 bases in the middle. There are 11 residues in the CDR3. CDR3 protein: CASLRNNEQFF. CDR3 in DNA: TGCGCCAGCCTTAGGAATAATGAGCAGTTCTTC.

The chain has TRBV2 and TRBJ2-7, with 9 nucleotides matching TRBD1. Germline trimming cut 8 bases from V and 2 bases from J; bases unmatched to any gene: 7. In germline, CDR1 is SNHLY, CDR2 FYNNEI. The length of the CDR3 is 14 residues. In nucleotides, the CDR3 is TGTGCCAGCTCTGGGGACAGGGTCCCCTACGAGCAGTACTTC. Its protein product is CASSGDRVPYEQYF. Filled out from reference TRBV2 and TRBJ2-7, the complete variable domain reads EPEVTQTPSHQVTQMGQEVILRCVPISNHLYFYWYRQILGQKVEFLVSFYNNEISEKSEIFDDQFSVERPDGSNFTLKIRSTKLEDSAMYFCASSGDRVPYEQYFGPGTRLTVT.

J is TRBJ2-1 and V is TRBV7-2; D remains unclear. The CDR3 is 16 residues long. Germline CDR1 reads SGHTA; CDR2 reads FQGNSA. V lost 1 base and J lost 6, with 16 bases in between. The DNA for the CDR3 is TGTGCCAGCAGCTTAGGGTGGGCGGAGAGCTTCAATGAGCAGTTCTTC. Translating it yields CASSLGWAESFNEQFF.

This clone was detected only a few times. The CDR3 loop is CASSPRSASEKLFF. For the CDR3, the DNA is TGTGCCAGCAGTCCTCGTTCAGCGAGTGAAAAACTGTTTTTT. The chain links TRBV6-6 to TRBJ1-4; D remains unclear. This CDR3 has 14 amino acids. Germline values: CDR1 MNHNY, CDR2 SVGAGI (reference sequence). Trimming pared 5 bases from V and 7 bases from J, leaving 14 bases between.

This clone was seen once. The chain links TRBV5-5 to TRBJ2-2; TRBD2 agrees at 9 bases. V shed 4 bases and J 1 base; nucleotides not matched to a gene: 11. The CDR3 loop spans 18 amino acids. Germline V gene lookup returns CDR1 SGHKS and CDR2 YYEKEE (reference sequence). The CDR3: CASSKPPGAGGNTGELFF. CDR3 nucleotides: TGTGCCAGCAGCAAACCCCCAGGAGCGGGAGGGAACACCGGGGAGCTGTTTTTT.

The chain uses TRBV2 and TRBJ2-7; D is unclear. The CDR3 runs 11 residues. The V gene lost 4 bases and the J gene lost 4 bases, with 5 bases spanning the gap. The germline V gene encodes CDR1 SNHLY and CDR2 FYNNEI. CDR3 bases: TGTGCCAGCAGTGCACAATACGAGCAGTACTTC. This codes for CASSAQYEQYF.

A single count supports this clone. The chain has TRBV25-1 and TRBJ1-2, with 10 bases fitting TRBD1. Germline loops: CDR1 MGHDK, CDR2 SYGVNS. The junction had 3 bases not matched to a gene; V was cut back by 4 bases and J by 4 bases. The CDR3 has 14 amino acids. The CDR3 is CASSGTGGGYGYTF. The CDR3 bases are TGTGCCAGCAGTGGGACAGGGGGTGGCTATGGCTACACCTTC.